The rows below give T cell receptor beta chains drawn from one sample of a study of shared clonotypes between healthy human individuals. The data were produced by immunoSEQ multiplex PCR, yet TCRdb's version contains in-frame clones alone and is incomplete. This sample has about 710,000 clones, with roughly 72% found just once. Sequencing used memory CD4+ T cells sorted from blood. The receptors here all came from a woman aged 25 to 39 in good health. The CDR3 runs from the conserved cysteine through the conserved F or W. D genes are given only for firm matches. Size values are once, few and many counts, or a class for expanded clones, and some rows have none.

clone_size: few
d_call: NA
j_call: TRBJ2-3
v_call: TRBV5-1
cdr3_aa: CASDMGSTDTQYF
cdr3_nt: TGCGCCAGCGATATGGGGTCCACAGATACGCAGTATTTT

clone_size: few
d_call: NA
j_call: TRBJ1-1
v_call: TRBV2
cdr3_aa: CASIDRGGLNTEAFF
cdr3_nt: TGTGCCAGCATCGATAGGGGTGGGTTGAACACTGAAGCTTTCTTT

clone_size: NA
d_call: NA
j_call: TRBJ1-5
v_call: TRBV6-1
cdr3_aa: CASTLQGPQHF
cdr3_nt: TGTGCCAGCACCCTACAGGGGCCCCAGCATTTT

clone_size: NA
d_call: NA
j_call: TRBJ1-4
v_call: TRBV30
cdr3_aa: CAWSLPTSNEKLFF
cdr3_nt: TGTGCCTGGAGTCTCCCAACATCTAATGAAAAACTGTTTTTT

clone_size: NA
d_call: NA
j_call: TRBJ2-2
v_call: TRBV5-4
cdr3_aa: CASSWGPTNTGELFF
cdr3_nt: TGTGCCAGCAGCTGGGGACCGACGAACACCGGGGAGCTGTTTTTT

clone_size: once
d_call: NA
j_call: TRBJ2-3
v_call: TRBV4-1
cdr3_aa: CASSQVGTVADTQYF
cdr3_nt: TGCGCCAGCAGCCAAGTAGGGACCGTAGCAGATACGCAGTATTTT

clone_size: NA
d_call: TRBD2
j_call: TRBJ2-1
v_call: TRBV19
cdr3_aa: CATKRLAGGYEQFF
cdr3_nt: TGTGCCACAAAAAGACTAGCGGGAGGGTATGAGCAGTTCTTC

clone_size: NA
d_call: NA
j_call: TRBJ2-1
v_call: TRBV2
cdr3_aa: CASSEDSYNEQFF
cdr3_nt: TGTGCCAGCAGTGAGGATAGCTACAATGAGCAGTTCTTC

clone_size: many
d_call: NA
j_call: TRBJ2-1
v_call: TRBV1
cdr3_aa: CTSSQATGGSYNEQFF
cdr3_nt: TGCACCAGCAGCCAAGCGACAGGGGGCTCTTACAATGAGCAGTTCTTC

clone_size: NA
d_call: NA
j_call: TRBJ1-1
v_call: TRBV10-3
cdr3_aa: CAISESQGPNTEAFF
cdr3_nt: TGTGCCATCAGTGAGTCGCAGGGGCCAAACACTGAAGCTTTCTTT

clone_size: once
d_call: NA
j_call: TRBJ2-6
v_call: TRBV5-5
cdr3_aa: CASNPSQTGANVLTF
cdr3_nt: TGTGCCAGCAACCCGAGCCAAACTGGGGCCAACGTCCTGACTTTC

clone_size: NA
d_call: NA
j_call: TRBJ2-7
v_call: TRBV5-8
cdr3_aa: CASSYVYEQYF
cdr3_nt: TGTGCCAGCAGCTATGTCTACGAGCAGTACTTC

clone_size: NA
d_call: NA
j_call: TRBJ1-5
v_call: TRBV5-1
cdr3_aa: CASSLGYGTGNQPQHF
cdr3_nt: TGCGCCAGCAGCTTAGGGTACGGGACGGGCAATCAGCCCCAGCATTTT

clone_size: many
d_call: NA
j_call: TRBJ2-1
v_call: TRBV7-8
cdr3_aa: CASSLVWGTPDYNEQFF
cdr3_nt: TGTGCCAGCAGCTTAGTCTGGGGGACTCCAGACTACAATGAGCAGTTCTTC

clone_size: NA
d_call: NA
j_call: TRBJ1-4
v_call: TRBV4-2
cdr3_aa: CASSPNLQTTNEKLFF
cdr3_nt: TGTGCCAGCAGCCCAAACCTACAGACAACTAATGAAAAACTGTTTTTT

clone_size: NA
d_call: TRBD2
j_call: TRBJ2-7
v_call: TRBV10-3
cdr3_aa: CAIRGAGGPYEQYF
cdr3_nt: TGTGCCATCAGAGGAGCGGGAGGGCCCTACGAGCAGTACTTC

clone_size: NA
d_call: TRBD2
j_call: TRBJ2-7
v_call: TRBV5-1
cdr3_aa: CASSKTSGSSYEQYF
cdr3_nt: TGCGCCAGCAGCAAGACTAGCGGGAGTAGCTACGAGCAGTACTTC

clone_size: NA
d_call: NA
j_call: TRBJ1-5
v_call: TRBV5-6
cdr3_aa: CASSFRGANQPQHF
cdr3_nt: TGTGCCAGCAGCTTTCGGGGGGCCAATCAGCCCCAGCATTTT

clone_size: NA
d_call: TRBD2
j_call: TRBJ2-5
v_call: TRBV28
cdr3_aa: CASSSLMGLVREETQYF
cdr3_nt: TGTGCCAGCAGTTCGCTAATGGGACTAGTAAGGGAAGAGACCCAGTACTTC

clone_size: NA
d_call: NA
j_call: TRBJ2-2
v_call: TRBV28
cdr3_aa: CATPGRGAGELFF
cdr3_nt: TGTGCCACCCCGGGCAGAGGGGCCGGGGAGCTGTTTTTT

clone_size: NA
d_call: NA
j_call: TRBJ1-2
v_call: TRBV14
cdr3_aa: CASSQELGGDYTF
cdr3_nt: TGTGCCAGCAGCCAAGAATTGGGCGGGGACTACACCTTC

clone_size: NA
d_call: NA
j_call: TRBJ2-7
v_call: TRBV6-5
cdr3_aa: CASRLLVGYEQYF
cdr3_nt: TGTGCCAGCCGTCTCCTTGTCGGCTACGAGCAGTACTTC

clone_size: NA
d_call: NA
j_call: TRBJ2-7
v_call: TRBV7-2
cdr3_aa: CASSPRGASYYEQYF
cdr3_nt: TGTGCCAGCAGCCCGCGGGGTGCGTCCTACTACGAGCAGTACTTC

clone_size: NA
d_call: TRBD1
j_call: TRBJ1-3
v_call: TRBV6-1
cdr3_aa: CASRWGQGVIYF
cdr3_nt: TGTGCCAGCAGATGGGGACAGGGGGTCATATATTTT

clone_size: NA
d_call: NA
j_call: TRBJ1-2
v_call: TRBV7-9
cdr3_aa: CASSLISYGYTF
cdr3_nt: TGTGCCAGCAGCTTAATAAGCTATGGCTACACCTTC

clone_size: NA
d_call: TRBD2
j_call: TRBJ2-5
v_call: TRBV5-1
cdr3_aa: CASSSGLAGEQYF
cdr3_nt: TGCGCCAGCAGCTCTGGACTAGCGGGGGAGCAGTACTTC

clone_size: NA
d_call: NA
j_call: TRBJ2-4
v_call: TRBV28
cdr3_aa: CASSFGPAQGNIQYF
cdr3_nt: TGTGCCAGCAGTTTTGGGCCAGCCCAGGGTAACATTCAGTACTTC

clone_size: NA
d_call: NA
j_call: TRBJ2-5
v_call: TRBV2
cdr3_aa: CASSERLRLQETQYF
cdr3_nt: TGTGCCAGCAGTGAACGGTTGCGCCTTCAAGAGACCCAGTACTTC

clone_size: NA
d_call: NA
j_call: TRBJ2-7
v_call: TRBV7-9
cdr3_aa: CASSPQNGRFNEQYF
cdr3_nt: TGTGCCAGCAGCCCCCAGAATGGGAGATTCAACGAGCAGTACTTC

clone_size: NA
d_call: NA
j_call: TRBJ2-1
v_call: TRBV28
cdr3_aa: CASNTYNEQFF
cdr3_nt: TGTGCCAGCAACACTTACAATGAGCAGTTCTTC

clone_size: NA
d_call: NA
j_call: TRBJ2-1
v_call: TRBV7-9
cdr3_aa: CASSFQTGLVNEQFF
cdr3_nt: TGTGCCAGCAGCTTCCAGACAGGACTAGTCAATGAGCAGTTCTTC

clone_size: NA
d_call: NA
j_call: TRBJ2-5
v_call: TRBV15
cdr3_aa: CATSRDRGEETQYF
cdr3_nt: TGTGCCACCAGCAGAGATCGAGGGGAGGAGACCCAGTACTTC

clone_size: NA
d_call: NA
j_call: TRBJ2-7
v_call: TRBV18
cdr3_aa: CASSPGPIPLHYEQYF
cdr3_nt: TGTGCCAGCTCACCGGGACCGATTCCGCTACACTACGAGCAGTACTTC

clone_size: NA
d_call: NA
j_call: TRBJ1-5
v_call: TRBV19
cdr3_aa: CASSVIHGVGNQPQHF
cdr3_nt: TGTGCCAGTAGTGTCATCCACGGGGTAGGCAATCAGCCCCAGCATTTT

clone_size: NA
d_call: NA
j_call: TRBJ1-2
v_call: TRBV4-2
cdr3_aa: CASSQGNFEDGYTF
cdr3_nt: TGTGCCAGCAGCCAAGGGAACTTCGAAGATGGCTACACCTTC

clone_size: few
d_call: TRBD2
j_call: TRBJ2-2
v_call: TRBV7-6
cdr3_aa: CASSKEEGLAGLHTGELFF
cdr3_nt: TGTGCCAGCAGCAAAGAGGAGGGACTAGCGGGATTGCACACCGGGGAGCTGTTTTTT

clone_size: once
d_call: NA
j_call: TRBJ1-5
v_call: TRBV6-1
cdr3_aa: CASSEQGTGNQPQHF
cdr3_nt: TGTGCCAGCAGTGAGCAGGGAACGGGCAATCAGCCCCAGCATTTT

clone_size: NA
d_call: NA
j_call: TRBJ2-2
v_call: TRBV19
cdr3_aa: CASRLDGTNTGELFF
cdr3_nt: TGTGCCAGTAGACTGGACGGAACGAACACCGGGGAGCTGTTTTTT

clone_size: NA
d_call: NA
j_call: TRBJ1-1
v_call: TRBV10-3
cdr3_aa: CAISGTHQNTEAFF
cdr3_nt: TGTGCCATCAGCGGGACACACCAGAACACTGAAGCTTTCTTT

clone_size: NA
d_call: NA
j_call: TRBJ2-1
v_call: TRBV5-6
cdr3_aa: CASSSEIREGPQGVNEQFF
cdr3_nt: TGTGCCAGCAGCAGTGAAATTCGGGAGGGCCCTCAGGGGGTCAATGAGCAGTTCTTC